Presented here are 19 T cell receptor beta chains from one specimen sequenced in a study of shared clonotypes between healthy human individuals (dated by TCRdb to 2020 to 2021). Library preparation employed the immunoSEQ multiplex PCR assay. TCRdb obtained this table from immuneACCESS and retained in-frame rearrangements with V and J assigned. These tables miss some clones; where compared with another copy, unresolved V genes account for less than half of the shortfall, and the remainder is unexplained. This sample is represented by roughly 1,600,000 clones; roughly 98.5% of them were singletons. About 0.35% of the sample is in the top ten clones. The sequenced material came from naive CD4+ T cells sorted from blood. What this sample's cell subset or site label stands for: CD45RA+ positively selected. These receptors all come from a man younger than 40 in good health.

This chain connects TRBV6-1 to TRBJ2-7; 11 bases map to TRBD1. Germline lookup yields CDR1 MNHNS and CDR2 SASEGT. The CDR3 is made up of 15 amino acids. Trimming cost V 6 bases and J 3 bases; bases outside gene matches: 7. CDR3: CASRTGQGEGYEQYF. The CDR3 nucleotides are TGTGCCAGCAGAACGGGACAGGGGGAAGGCTACGAGCAGTACTTC.

The J gene is TRBJ1-5, the V gene TRBV27; D not resolved. Trimming cost V 5 bases and J 2 bases, with 13 bases left between them. Germline lookup yields CDR1 MNHEY and CDR2 SMNVEV (reference sequence). The CDR3 consists of 15 residues. The CDR3 region is CASSRTPKGNQPQHF. CDR3 DNA: TGTGCCAGCAGTAGAACCCCGAAGGGCAATCAGCCCCAGCATTTT.

The rearrangement joins TRBV7-9 to TRBJ1-4; 9 bases agree with TRBD1. The junction had 7 bases not matched to a gene; V was cut back by 5 bases and J by 3 bases. The CDR3 runs to 16 residues. In germline, CDR1 is SEHNR, CDR2 FQNEAQ (reference sequence). The CDR3 loop is CASSLGQGRANEKLFF. In DNA form, the CDR3 reads TGTGCCAGCAGCCTCGGACAGGGGAGAGCTAATGAAAAACTGTTTTTT.

V and J are TRBV7-3 and TRBJ2-7; maybe TRBD1 (5 bases). V shed 4 bases and J shed 1 base, with 20 bases lying between them. This CDR3 is 17 amino acids long. The germline V gene encodes CDR1 SGHTA and CDR2 FQGTGA. The CDR3 DNA follows: TGTGCCAGCAGCTCCTGCAGGACAAGTCTGCCGTCCTACGAGCAGTACTTC. It translates to CASSSCRTSLPSYEQYF.

V usage is TRBV27 and J usage is TRBJ2-7; D perhaps matches TRBD2 (6 bases). The germline V and J ends were trimmed by 6 bases and 5 bases, with 20 bases remaining between them. This CDR3 has 15 residues. From germline, CDR1 is MNHEY and CDR2 SMNVEV (reference sequence). CDR3 amino acids: CASSRIKPREDEQYF. CDR3 coding DNA: TGTGCCAGCAGCCGGATTAAGCCAAGGGAGGACGAGCAGTACTTC.

The rearrangement links TRBV7-9 to TRBJ2-1, with TRBD2 matching over 8 bases. The CDR3 sequence is 15 residues long. The germline V gene has CDR1 SEHNR and CDR2 FQNEAQ (reference sequence). J gave up 6 bases and V 5 bases, and 9 bases lay outside the gene matches. DNA of the CDR3: TGTGCCAGCAGCATCCAGGGACTAGTAGGCAATGAGCAGTTCTTC. The encoded protein is CASSIQGLVGNEQFF.

V usage is TRBV28 and J usage is TRBJ2-1, with D possibly called TRBD1 or TRBD2 (5 bases each). The CDR3 contains 15 residues. CDR1 and CDR2 (germline): MDHEN, SYDVKM. Trimming took off 5 bases at V and 4 bases at J, with 15 bases between the two ends. Here the CDR3 reads CASSPPWGSYNEQFF. Here the CDR3 DNA reads TGTGCCAGCAGTCCCCCCTGGGGGAGTTACAATGAGCAGTTCTTC.

V gene TRBV5-1 combines with J gene TRBJ2-3; D possibly corresponds to TRBD1 (5 bases). Trimming left V 0 bases short and J 6 bases short, with 11 bases between. In germline, CDR1 is SGHRS, CDR2 YFSETQ. CDR3 length: 14 residues. The CDR3 bases are TGCGCCAGCAGCTTGGGGCAGGGTGAGGATACGCAGTATTTT. Translating gives CASSLGQGEDTQYF.

The rearrangement links TRBV14 to TRBJ2-5; D is ambiguous. V lost 1 base, J lost 5 bases, and 8 bases lay in between. The CDR3 totals 13 residues. Per germline, CDR1 SGHDN and CDR2 FVKESK. The CDR3 nucleotides read TGTGCCAGCAGCCAAGGGGTACGCGAGACCCAGTACTTC. Protein: CASSQGVRETQYF.

This chain uses TRBV7-9 with TRBJ2-7; a possible D gene is TRBD1 (5 bases). Per germline, CDR1 SEHNR and CDR2 FQNEAQ (reference sequence). V lost 3 bases and J lost 2, with 11 bases in between. The CDR3 extends over 14 amino acids. The CDR3 bases are TGTGCCAGCAGCTTTTCAGGGCTCACCTACGAGCAGTACTTC. Translated, it gives CASSFSGLTYEQYF.

The genes are TRBV4-1 and TRBJ1-1; no firm D call. Between the trimmed V and J ends, which lost 0 bases and 0 bases, there was a span of 11 bases. Germline assignment: CDR1 MGHRA and CDR2 YSYEKL. CDR3 length: 16 residues. CDR3 DNA: TGCGCCAGCAGCCAAGATGCCTTTATCATGAACACTGAAGCTTTCTTT. It is translated as CASSQDAFIMNTEAFF.

The chain carries TRBV15 and TRBJ2-1; 8 bases map to TRBD2. The CDR3 has 19 amino acids. J lost 2 bases, V lost 0 bases, and 12 bases had no gene match. CDR1 and CDR2 from the germline V gene are LNHNV and YYDKDF (reference sequence). CDR3 sequence reads: CATSRDFPGLGGAYNEQFF. The CDR3 coding sequence is TGTGCCACCAGCAGAGATTTTCCGGGACTAGGGGGAGCCTACAATGAGCAGTTCTTC.

This clone was detected only a few times. The chain uses TRBV10-1 and TRBJ2-1; D possibly corresponds to TRBD2 (5 bases). This CDR3 is 13 amino acids long. V lost 6 bases to trimming and J lost 8 bases, with 14 bases between them. Germline V gene lookup returns CDR1 WNHNN and CDR2 SYGVQD (reference sequence). CDR3 loop: CASSPGLSYEQFF. The CDR3 bases are TGCGCCAGCAGCCCCGGACTGTCGTATGAGCAGTTCTTC.

The chain carries TRBV6-4 and TRBJ1-2; D remains ambiguous. The CDR3 is 15 amino acids. The V end lost 6 bases, the J end lost 3 bases, and 17 bases lay between the germline ends. Germline CDR1 reads MRHNA; CDR2 reads SNTAGT. The CDR3 DNA reads as TGTGCCAGCAGGCTCCCCCGGGCCCATTACTATGGCTACACCTTC. Translating gives CASRLPRAHYYGYTF.

This chain links TRBV28 with TRBJ1-2; 7 positions agree with TRBD1. Germline V gene lookup returns CDR1 MDHEN and CDR2 SYDVKM. The CDR3 runs to 14 residues. The junction had 11 bases not matched to a gene; V was cut back by 7 bases and J by 6 bases. As DNA, the CDR3 is TGTGCCAGCAACTCAGCCGGGACAGCTGATGGCTACACCTTC. Translated, it gives CASNSAGTADGYTF.

This chain uses TRBV10-3 with TRBJ2-7, with D possibly called TRBD1 or TRBD2 (7 bases each). V gave up 11 bases and J gave up 2 bases, with 16 bases separating them. CDR3 length: 13 residues. CDR1 ENHRY and CDR2 SYGVKD come from the germline V gene. CDR3 in amino acids: CALGGDSPYEQYF. The CDR3 nucleotides read TGTGCCTTAGGGGGGGACAGTCCCTACGAGCAGTACTTC.

This clone was seen once. The chain is built from TRBV30 and TRBJ1-5; perhaps TRBD1 as D (6 bases). The CDR3 totals 14 residues. From germline, CDR1 is GTSNPN and CDR2 SVGIG (reference sequence). V lost 3 bases to trimming and J lost 6 bases, with 15 bases between them. The CDR3 reads CAWREQGNSQPQHF. CDR3 bases: TGTGCCTGGAGGGAACAGGGAAACAGTCAGCCCCAGCATTTT. Full variable domain (remainder filled in from reference TRBV30 and TRBJ1-5): SQTIHQWPATLVQPVGSPLSLECTVEGTSNPNLYWYRQAAGRGLQLLFYSVGIGQISSEVPQNLSASRPQDRQFILSSKKLLLSDSGFYLCAWREQGNSQPQHFGDGTRLSIL.

This clone was observed once. The J gene is TRBJ1-2, the V gene TRBV5-1; D is perhaps TRBD1 (5 bases). The V and J ends lost 3 bases and 2 bases respectively, with 20 bases between them. Germline CDR1 reads SGHRS; CDR2 reads YFSETQ. This CDR3 region has 17 residues. The CDR3 protein is CASSSTGTTTTNYGYTF. The CDR3 nucleotides are TGCGCCAGCAGCTCAACCGGGACTACAACGACGAACTATGGCTACACCTTC.

The chain employs TRBV9 and TRBJ2-7; D not resolved. Germline V gene lookup returns CDR1 SGDLS and CDR2 YYNGEE. CDR3 length: 14 amino acids. V was trimmed by 0 bases and J by 0 bases, leaving 7 bases between them. The CDR3 loop is CASSVAETSYEQYF. The CDR3 bases are TGTGCCAGCAGCGTAGCGGAAACCTCCTACGAGCAGTACTTC.